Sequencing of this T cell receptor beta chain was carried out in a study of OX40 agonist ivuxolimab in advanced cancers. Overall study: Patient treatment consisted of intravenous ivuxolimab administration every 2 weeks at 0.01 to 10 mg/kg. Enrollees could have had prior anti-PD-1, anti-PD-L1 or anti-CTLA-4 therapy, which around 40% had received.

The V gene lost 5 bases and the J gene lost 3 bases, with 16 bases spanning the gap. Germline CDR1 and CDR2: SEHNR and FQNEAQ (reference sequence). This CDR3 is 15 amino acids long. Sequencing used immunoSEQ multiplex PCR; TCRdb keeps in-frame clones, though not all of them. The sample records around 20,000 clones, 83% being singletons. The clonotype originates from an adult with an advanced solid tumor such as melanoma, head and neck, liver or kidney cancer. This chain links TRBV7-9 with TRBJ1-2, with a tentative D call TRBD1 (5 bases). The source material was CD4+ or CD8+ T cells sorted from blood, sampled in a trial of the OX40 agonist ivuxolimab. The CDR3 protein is CASSQGVGEDYGYTF. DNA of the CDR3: TGTGCCAGCAGCCAAGGGGTGGGGGAGGACTATGGCTACACCTTC.